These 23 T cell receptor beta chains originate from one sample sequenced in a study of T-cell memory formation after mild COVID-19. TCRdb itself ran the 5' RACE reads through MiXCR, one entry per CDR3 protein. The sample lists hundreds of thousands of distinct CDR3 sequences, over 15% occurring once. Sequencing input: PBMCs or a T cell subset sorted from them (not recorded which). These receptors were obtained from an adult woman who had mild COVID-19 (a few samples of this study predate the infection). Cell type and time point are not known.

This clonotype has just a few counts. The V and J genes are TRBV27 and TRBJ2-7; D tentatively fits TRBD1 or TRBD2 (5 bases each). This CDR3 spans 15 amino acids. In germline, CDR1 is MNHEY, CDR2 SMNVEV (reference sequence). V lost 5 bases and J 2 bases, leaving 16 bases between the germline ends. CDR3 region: CASSITGTGTYEQYF. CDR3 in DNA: TGTGCCAGCAGTATAACCGGGACGGGTACCTACGAGCAGTACTTC.

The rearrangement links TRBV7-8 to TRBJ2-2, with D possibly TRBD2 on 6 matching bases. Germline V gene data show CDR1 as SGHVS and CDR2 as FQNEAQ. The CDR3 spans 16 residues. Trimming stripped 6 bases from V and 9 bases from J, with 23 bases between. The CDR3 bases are TGTGCCAGCAGTACGAGATCGACTAGAGGGAAAAGGGAGCTGTTTTTT. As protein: CASSTRSTRGKRELFF. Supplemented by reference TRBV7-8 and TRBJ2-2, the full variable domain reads GAGVSQSPRYKVAKRGQDVALRCDPISGHVSLFWYQQALGQGPEFLTYFQNEAQLDKSGLPSDRFFAERPEGSVSTLKIQRTQQEDSAVYLCASSTRSTRGKRELFFGEGSRLTVL.

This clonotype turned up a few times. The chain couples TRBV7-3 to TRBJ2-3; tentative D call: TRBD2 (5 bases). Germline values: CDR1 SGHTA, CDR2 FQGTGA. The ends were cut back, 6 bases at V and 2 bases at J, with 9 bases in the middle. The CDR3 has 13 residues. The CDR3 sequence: CASRPGDTDTQYF. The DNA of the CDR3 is TGTGCCAGCAGGCCCGGGGACACAGATACGCAGTATTTT.

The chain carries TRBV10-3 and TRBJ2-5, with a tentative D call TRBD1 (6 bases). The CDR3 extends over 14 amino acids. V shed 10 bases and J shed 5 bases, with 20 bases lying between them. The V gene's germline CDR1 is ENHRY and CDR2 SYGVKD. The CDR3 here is CATRVGGHTETQYF. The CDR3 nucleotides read TGTGCCACCAGAGTTGGGGGCCACACGGAGACCCAGTACTTC.

The CDR3 reads CASSSFWDQSTDTQYF. In DNA, the CDR3 is TGTGCCAGCAGCTCCTTTTGGGACCAGAGTACAGATACGCAGTATTTT. This chain links TRBV6-5 with TRBJ2-3; the D call may be TRBD1 or TRBD2 (5 bases each). The V gene's germline CDR1 is MNHEY and CDR2 SVGAGI. The CDR3 totals 16 residues. V was shortened by 6 bases and J by 3 bases, with 19 bases between the two germline ends.

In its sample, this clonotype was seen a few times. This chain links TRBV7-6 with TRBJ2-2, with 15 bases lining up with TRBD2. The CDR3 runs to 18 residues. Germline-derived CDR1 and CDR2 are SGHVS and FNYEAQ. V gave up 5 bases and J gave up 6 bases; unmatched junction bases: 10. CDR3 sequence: CASSLLGLAGGTSGELFF. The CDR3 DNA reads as TGTGCCAGCAGCCTACTGGGACTAGCGGGAGGAACGTCCGGGGAGCTGTTTTTT.

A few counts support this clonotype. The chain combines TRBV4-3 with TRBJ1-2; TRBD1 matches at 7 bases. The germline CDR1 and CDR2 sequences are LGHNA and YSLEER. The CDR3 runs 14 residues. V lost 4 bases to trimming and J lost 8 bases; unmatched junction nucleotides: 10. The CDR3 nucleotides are TGCGCCAGCAGCCCTACCGAGGGGACAGCGGGCTACACCTTC. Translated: CASSPTEGTAGYTF.

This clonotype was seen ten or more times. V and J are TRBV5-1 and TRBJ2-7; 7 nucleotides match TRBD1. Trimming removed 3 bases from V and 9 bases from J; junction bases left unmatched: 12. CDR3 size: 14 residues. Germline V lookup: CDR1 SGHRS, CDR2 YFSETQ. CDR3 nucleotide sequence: TGCGCCAGCAGCTGGGGGACAGCGTTTGAGGGGCAGTACTTC. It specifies CASSWGTAFEGQYF.

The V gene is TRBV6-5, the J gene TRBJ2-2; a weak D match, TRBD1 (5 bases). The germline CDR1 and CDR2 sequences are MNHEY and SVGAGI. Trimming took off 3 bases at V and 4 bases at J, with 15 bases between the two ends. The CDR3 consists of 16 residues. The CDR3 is CASSYRPRVVTGELFF. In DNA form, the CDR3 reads TGTGCCAGCAGTTATAGGCCCAGGGTCGTCACCGGGGAGCTGTTTTTT.

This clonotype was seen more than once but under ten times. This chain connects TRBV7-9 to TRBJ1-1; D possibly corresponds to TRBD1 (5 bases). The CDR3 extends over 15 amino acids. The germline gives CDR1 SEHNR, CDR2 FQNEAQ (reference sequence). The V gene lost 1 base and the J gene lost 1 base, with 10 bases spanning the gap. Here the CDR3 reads CASSLVTGPNTEAFF. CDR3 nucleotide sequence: TGTGCCAGCAGCTTAGTCACGGGACCGAACACTGAAGCTTTCTTT.

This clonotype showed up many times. The CDR3 reads CASSLAGVEQFF. The CDR3 coding sequence is TGCGCCAGCAGCTTGGCAGGGGTTGAGCAGTTCTTC. The V and J genes are TRBV5-1 and TRBJ2-1; D possibly corresponds to TRBD1 (6 bases). Between the trimmed V and J ends, which lost 0 bases and 9 bases, there was a span of 7 bases. The CDR3 length is 12 residues. In germline, CDR1 is SGHRS, CDR2 YFSETQ.

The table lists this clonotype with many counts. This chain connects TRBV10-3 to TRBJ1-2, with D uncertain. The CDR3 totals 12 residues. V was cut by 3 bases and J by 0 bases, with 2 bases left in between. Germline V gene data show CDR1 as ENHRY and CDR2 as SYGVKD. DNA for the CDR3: TGTGCCATCAGTGACACTAACTATGGCTACACCTTC. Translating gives CAISDTNYGYTF.

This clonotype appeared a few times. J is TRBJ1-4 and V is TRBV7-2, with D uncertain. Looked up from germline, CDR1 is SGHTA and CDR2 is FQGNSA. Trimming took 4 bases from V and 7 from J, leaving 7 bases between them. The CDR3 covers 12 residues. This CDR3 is CASSSPFEKLFF. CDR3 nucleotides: TGTGCCAGCAGCTCCCCCTTTGAAAAACTGTTTTTT.

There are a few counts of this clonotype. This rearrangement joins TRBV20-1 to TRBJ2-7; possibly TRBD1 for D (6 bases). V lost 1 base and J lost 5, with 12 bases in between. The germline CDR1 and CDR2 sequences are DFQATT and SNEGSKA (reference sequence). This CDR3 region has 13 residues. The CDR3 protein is CSARVPGANEQYF. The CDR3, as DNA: TGCAGTGCTAGAGTCCCAGGGGCCAACGAGCAGTACTTC.

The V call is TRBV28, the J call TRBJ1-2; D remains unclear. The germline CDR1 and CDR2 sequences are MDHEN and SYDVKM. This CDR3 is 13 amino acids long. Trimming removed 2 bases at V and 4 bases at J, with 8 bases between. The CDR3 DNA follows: TGTGCCAGCAGTTTAAGCGACGGCTATGGCTACACCTTC. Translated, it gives CASSLSDGYGYTF.

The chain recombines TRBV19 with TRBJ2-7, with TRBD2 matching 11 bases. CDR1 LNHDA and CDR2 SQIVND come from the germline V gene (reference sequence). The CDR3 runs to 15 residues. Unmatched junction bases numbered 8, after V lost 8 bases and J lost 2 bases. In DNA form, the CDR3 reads TGTGCCAGTTGCCCCGGGACTAGCGGAGCCTACGAGCAGTACTTC. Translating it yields CASCPGTSGAYEQYF.

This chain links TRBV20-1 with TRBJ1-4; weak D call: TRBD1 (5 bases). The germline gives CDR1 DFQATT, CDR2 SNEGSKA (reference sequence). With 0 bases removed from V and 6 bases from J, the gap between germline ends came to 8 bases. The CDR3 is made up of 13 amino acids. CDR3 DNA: TGCAGTGCTAGAGACGGAGGGGATGAAAAACTGTTTTTT. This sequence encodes CSARDGGDEKLFF.

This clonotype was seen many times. The CDR3 nucleotides are TGTGCCAGCAGACAGCAAGAGACCCAGTACTTC. Translation: CASRQQETQYF. This chain joins TRBV2 and TRBJ2-5; no clear D. Germline V gene sequence: CDR1 SNHLY, CDR2 FYNNEI. V was pared by 6 bases and J by 2 bases, with 4 bases between. CDR3 length: 11 amino acids.

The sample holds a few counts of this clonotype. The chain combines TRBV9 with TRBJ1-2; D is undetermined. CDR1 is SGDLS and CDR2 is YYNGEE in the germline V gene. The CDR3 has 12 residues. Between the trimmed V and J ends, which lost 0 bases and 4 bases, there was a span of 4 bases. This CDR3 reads CASSVGTYGYTF. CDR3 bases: TGTGCCAGCAGCGTAGGAACCTATGGCTACACCTTC. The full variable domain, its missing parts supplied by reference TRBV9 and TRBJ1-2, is DSGVTQTPKHLITATGQRVTLRCSPRSGDLSVYWYQQSLDQGLQFLIQYYNGEERAKGNILERFSAQQFPDLHSELNLSSLELGDSALYFCASSVGTYGYTFGSGTRLTVV.

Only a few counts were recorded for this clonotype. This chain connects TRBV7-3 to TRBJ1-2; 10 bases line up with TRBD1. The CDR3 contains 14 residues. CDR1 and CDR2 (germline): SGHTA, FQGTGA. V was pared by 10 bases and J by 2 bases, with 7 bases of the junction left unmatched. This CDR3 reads CATRQGARNYGYTF. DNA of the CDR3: TGTGCCACACGACAGGGGGCGAGGAACTATGGCTACACCTTC.

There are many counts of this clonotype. The CDR3 region is CASSLGQGYYNEQFF. In nucleotides, the CDR3 is TGCGCCAGCAGCTTGGGACAGGGCTACTACAATGAGCAGTTCTTC. The chain is built from TRBV5-1 and TRBJ2-1; 7 nucleotides line up with TRBD1. The CDR3 totals 15 residues. CDR1 is SGHRS, CDR2 YFSETQ, per germline. V was clipped by 0 bases and J by 3 bases; unmatched bases: 3.

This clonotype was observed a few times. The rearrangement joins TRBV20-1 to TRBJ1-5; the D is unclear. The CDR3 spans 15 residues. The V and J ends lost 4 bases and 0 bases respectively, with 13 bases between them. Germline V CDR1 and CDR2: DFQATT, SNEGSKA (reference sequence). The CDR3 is CSAIGGRYSNQPQHF. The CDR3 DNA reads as TGCAGTGCTATAGGTGGGCGGTATAGCAATCAGCCCCAGCATTTT.

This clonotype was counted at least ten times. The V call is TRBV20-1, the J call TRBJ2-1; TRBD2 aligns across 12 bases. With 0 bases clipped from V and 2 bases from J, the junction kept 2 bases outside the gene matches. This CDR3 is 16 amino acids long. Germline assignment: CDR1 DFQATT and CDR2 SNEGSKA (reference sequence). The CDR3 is CSARESSGRAYNEQFF. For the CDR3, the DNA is TGCAGTGCTAGAGAGTCTAGCGGGAGGGCCTACAATGAGCAGTTCTTC.